This T cell receptor beta chain was observed in a study of blood T cell repertoires in COVID-19. Background on the study: Sample material is recorded as cDNA or gDNA derived from T cells, B-cell-depleted T cells, or PBMCs.

Authors' analysis steps: How many nucleated cells were present was estimated from reference gene primer amplification. TCRdb keeps only in-frame clones here, not all; method: immunoSEQ multiplex PCR. D and trimming were read from the DNA, whereas the V and J calls and clone size are those reported in that table. Of roughly 60,000 clones in the sample, 78% are singletons; the top ten hold around 25%. This clone showed up many times. V lost 3 bases to trimming and J lost 7 bases; unmatched junction nucleotides: 4. The CDR3 loop spans 15 amino acids. Germline lookup yields CDR1 LGHDT and CDR2 YNNKEL (reference sequence).

The receptor comes from a human donor in a cohort sampled during active COVID-19. Sequenced input: peripheral blood. The chain couples TRBV3-1 (or the pseudogene TRBV3-2) to TRBJ1-4, with 11 bases identical to TRBD1. As DNA, the CDR3 is TGTGCCAGCAGCCAGGGACAGGGGGTTCGTGAAAAACTGTTTTTT. Encoded protein: CASSQGQGVREKLFF.